Sequencing of this TCR beta chain was carried out in a study of beta chain features in type 1 diabetes. Notes on the study in general: cDNA-based sequencing might over-represent cells highly expressing TCR. VDJ junctions in type 1 diabetes patients carried more deletions and fewer insertions. A PCR bias possibly favoring shorter templates would apply equally to patients and controls.

The entirety of the isolated RNA underwent reverse transcription, so expressed TCRB transcripts were sequenced. Repertoires were generated with immunoSEQ multiplex PCR, while TCRdb's copy carries only in-frame clones and drops some. The data contain around 240,000 clones, around 65% of them seen just once; the ten biggest clones take up around 0.057%. Comment on this clone: Its antigen is still unknown.

The CDR3 is 15 amino acids. In germline, CDR1 is SQVTM, CDR2 ANQGSEA. The V gene lost 4 bases and the J gene lost 0 bases, with 13 bases spanning the gap. The chain uses TRBV29-1 and TRBJ2-1; D not resolved. This receptor was taken from a man aged 30 to 39 in good health. Material: naive CD4+ T cells from blood. The chain's CDR3 is CSVANKRISYNEQFF. The DNA of the CDR3 is TGCAGCGTTGCAAATAAGCGCATCTCCTACAATGAGCAGTTCTTC.